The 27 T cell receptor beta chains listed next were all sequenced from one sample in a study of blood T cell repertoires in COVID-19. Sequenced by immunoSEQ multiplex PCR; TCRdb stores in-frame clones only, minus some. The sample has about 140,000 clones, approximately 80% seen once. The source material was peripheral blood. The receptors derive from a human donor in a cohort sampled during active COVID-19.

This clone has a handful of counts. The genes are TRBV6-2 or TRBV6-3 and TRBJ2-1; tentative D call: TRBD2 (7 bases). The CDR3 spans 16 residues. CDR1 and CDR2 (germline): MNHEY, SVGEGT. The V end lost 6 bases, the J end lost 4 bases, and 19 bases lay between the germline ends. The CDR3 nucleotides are TGTGCCAGCAGCACTACAAAGGGGGGGCCTTACAATGAGCAGTTCTTC. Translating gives CASSTTKGGPYNEQFF.

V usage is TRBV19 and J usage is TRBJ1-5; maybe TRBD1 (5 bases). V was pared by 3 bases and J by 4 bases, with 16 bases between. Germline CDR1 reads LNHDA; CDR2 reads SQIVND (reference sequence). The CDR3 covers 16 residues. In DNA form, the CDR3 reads TGTGCCAGTAGTATGCGCGGCCAGGGAACAAATCAGCCCCAGCATTTT. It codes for CASSMRGQGTNQPQHF.

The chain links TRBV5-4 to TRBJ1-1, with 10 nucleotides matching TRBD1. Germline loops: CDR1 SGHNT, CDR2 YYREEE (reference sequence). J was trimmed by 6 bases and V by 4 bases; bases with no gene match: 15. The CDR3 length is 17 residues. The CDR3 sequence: CASSPPGQGFSVAEAFF. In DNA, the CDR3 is TGTGCCAGCAGCCCACCGGGACAGGGGTTTTCGGTGGCTGAAGCTTTCTTT.

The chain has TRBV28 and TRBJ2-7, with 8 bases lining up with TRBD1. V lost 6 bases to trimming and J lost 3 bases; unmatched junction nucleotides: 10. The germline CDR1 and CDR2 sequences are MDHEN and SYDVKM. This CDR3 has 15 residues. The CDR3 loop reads CASSTLGQGVYEQYF. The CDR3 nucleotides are TGTGCCAGCAGCACTTTAGGACAGGGAGTCTACGAGCAGTACTTC.

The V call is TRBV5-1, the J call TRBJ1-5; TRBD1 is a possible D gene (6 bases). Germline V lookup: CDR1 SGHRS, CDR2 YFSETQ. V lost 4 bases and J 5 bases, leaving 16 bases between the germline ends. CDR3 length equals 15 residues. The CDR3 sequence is CASSRRGGRDQPQHF. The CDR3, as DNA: TGCGCCAGCAGCCGCAGGGGTGGGAGGGATCAGCCCCAGCATTTT. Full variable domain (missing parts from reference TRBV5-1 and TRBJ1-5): KAGVTQTPRYLIKTRGQQVTLSCSPISGHRSVSWYQQTPGQGLQFLFEYFSETQRNKGNFPGRFSGRQFSNSRSEMNVSTLELGDSALYLCASSRRGGRDQPQHFGDGTRLSIL.

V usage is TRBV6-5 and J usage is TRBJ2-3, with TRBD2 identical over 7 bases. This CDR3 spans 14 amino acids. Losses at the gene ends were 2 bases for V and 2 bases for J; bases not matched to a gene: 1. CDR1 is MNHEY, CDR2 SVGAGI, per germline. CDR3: CASSYRGDTDTQYF. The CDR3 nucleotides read TGTGCCAGCAGTTACCGGGGGGACACAGATACGCAGTATTTT.

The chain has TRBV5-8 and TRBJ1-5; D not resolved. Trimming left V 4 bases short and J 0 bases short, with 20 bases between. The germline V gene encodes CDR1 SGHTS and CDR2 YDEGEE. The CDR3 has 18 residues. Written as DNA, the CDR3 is TGTGCCAGCAGCCAAGAAGGTAGACTAACCCTTAGCAATCAGCCCCAGCATTTT. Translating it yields CASSQEGRLTLSNQPQHF. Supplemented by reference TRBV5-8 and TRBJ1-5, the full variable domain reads EAGVTQSPTHLIKTRGQQATLRCSPISGHTSVYWYQQALGLGLQFLLWYDEGEERNRGNFPPRFSGRQFPNYSSELNVNALELEDSALYLCASSQEGRLTLSNQPQHFGDGTRLSIL.

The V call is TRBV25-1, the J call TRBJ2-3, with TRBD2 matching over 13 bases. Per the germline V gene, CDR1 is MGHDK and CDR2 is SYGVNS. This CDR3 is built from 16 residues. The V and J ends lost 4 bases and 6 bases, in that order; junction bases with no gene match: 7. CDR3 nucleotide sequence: TGTGCCAGCAGTGTCCTCACTAGCGGGGGGGCGGATACGCAGTATTTT. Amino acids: CASSVLTSGGADTQYF.

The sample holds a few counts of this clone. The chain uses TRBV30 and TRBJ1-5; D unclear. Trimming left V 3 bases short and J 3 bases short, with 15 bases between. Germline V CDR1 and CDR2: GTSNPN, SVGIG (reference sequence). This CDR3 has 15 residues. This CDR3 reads CAWSPLAGHNQPQHF. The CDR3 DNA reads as TGTGCCTGGAGCCCGCTGGCAGGCCACAATCAGCCCCAGCATTTT. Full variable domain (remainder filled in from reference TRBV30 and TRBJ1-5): SQTIHQWPATLVQPVGSPLSLECTVEGTSNPNLYWYRQAAGRGLQLLFYSVGIGQISSEVPQNLSASRPQDRQFILSSKKLLLSDSGFYLCAWSPLAGHNQPQHFGDGTRLSIL.

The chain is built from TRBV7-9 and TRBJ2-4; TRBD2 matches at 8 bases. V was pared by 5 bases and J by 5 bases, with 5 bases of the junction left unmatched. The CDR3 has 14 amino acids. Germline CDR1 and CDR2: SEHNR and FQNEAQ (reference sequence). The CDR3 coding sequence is TGTGCCAGCAGCCGCGCGGGGGGCCAAAACATTCAGTACTTC. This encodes CASSRAGGQNIQYF.

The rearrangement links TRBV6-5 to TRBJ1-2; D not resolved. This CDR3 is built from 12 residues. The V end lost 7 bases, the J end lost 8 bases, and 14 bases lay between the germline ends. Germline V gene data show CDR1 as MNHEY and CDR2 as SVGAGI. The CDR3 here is CASKQSGGGYTF. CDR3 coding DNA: TGTGCCAGCAAACAGTCAGGAGGAGGCTACACCTTC.

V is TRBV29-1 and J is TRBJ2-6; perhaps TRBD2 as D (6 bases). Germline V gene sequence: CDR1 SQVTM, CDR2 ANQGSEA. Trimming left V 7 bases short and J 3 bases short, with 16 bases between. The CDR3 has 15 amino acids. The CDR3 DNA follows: TGCAGCGCGACTCGGAGGGGCGGTGGGGCCAACGTCCTGACTTTC. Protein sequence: CSATRRGGGANVLTF. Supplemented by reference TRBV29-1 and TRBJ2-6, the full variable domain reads SAVISQKPSRDICQRGTSLTIQCQVDSQVTMMFWYRQQPGQSLTLIATANQGSEATYESGFVIDKFPISRPNLTFSTLTVSNMSPEDSSIYLCSATRRGGGANVLTFGAGSRLTVL.

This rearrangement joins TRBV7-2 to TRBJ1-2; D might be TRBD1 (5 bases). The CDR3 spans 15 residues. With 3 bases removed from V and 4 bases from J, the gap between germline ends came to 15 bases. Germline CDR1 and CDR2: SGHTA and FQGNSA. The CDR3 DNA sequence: TGTGCCAGCAGCTTTTATGCGGGACCCAGCTATGGCTACACCTTC. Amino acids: CASSFYAGPSYGYTF.

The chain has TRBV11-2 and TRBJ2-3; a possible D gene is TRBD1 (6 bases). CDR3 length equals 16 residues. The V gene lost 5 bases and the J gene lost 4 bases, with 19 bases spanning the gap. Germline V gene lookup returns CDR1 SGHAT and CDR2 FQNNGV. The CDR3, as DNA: TGTGCCAGCAGCATCGGACAGACCAAACTTGCAGATACGCAGTATTTT. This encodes CASSIGQTKLADTQYF.

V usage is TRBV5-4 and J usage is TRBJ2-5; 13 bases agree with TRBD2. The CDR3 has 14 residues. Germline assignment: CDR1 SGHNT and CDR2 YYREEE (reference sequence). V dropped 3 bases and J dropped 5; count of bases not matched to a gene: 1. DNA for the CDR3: TGTGCCAGCAGCTCGACTAGCGGGGGGGAGACCCAGTACTTC. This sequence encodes CASSSTSGGETQYF.

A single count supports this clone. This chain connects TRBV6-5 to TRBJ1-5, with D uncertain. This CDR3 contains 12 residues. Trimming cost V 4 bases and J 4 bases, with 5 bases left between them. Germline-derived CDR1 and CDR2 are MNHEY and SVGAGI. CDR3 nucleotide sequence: TGTGCCAGCAGTTCGGGGAATCAGCCCCAGCATTTT. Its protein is CASSSGNQPQHF.

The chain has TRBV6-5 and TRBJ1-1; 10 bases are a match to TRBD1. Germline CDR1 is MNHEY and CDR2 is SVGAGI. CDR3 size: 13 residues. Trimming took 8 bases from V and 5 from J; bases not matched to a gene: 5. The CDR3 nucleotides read TGTGCCAGCCAGGACAGGGGGAATACTGAAGCTTTCTTT. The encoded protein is CASQDRGNTEAFF.

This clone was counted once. Here the CDR3 DNA reads TGTGCCATCGGAGAGGACACCTACGAGCAGTACTTC. As protein: CAIGEDTYEQYF. The V call is TRBV6-5, the J call TRBJ2-7; weak D call: TRBD1 (5 bases). Trimming left V 10 bases short and J 2 bases short, with 12 bases between. The germline CDR1 and CDR2 sequences are MNHEY and SVGAGI. The CDR3 runs 12 residues.

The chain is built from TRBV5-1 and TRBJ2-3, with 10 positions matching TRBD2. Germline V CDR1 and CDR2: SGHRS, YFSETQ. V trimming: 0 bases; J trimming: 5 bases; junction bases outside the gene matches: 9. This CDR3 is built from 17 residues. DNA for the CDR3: TGCGCCAGCAGCTTGGAGGGCAGCGGGGGGGCCAGAGATACGCAGTATTTT. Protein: CASSLEGSGGARDTQYF.

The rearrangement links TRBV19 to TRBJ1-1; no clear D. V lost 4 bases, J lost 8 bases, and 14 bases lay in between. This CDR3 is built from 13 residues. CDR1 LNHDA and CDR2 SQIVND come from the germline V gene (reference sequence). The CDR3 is CASSTTRASEAFF. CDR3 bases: TGTGCCAGTAGTACCACTAGGGCGTCGGAAGCTTTCTTT.

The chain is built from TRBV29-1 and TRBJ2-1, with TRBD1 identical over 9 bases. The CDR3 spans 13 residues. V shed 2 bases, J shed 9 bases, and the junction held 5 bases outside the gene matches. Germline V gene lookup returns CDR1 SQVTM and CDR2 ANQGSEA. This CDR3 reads CSVEYRGRSEQFF. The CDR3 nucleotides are TGCAGCGTTGAATACAGGGGGCGAAGTGAGCAGTTCTTC.

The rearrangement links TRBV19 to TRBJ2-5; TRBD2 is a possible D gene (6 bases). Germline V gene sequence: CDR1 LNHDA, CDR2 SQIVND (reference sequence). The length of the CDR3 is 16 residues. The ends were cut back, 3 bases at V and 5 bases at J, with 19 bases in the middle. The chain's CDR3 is CASSIRGTGGPETQYF. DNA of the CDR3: TGTGCCAGTAGTATCCGGGGGACCGGGGGTCCGGAGACCCAGTACTTC. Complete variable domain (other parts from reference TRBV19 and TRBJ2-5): DGGITQSPKYLFRKEGQNVTLSCEQNLNHDAMYWYRQDPGQGLRLIYYSQIVNDFQKGDIAEGYSVSREKKESFPLTVTSAQKNPTAFYLCASSIRGTGGPETQYFGPGTRLLVL.

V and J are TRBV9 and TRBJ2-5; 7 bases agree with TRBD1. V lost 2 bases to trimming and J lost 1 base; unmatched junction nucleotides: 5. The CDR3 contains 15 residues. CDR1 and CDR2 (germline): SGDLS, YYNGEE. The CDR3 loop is CASSVAGTAQETQYF. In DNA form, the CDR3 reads TGTGCCAGCAGCGTGGCCGGGACAGCCCAAGAGACCCAGTACTTC.

The CDR3 nucleotides read TGTGCCAGCAGTTTCTCACAACAGGGGATTAGTGGAAACACCATATATTTT. Protein: CASSFSQQGISGNTIYF. The rearrangement joins TRBV28 to TRBJ1-3; 7 positions agree with TRBD1. This CDR3 is built from 17 residues. Germline V gene sequence: CDR1 MDHEN, CDR2 SYDVKM. V was clipped by 3 bases and J by 3 bases; unmatched bases: 11.

The CDR3 reads CASTLRSAETQYF. CDR3 sequence (DNA): TGTGCCAGCACCCTTAGGAGCGCGGAGACCCAGTACTTC. The rearrangement links TRBV7-2 to TRBJ2-5; D gene uncertain. The length of the CDR3 is 13 residues. CDR1 and CDR2 from the germline V gene are SGHTA and FQGNSA. The V end lost 7 bases, the J end lost 5 bases, and 14 bases lay between the germline ends.

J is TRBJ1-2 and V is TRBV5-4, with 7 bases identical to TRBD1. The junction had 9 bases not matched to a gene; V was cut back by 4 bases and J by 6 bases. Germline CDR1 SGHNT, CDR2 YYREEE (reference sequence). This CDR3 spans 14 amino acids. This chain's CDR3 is CASSSGDREDGYTF. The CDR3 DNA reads TGTGCCAGCAGCAGCGGAGACAGGGAGGATGGCTACACCTTC.

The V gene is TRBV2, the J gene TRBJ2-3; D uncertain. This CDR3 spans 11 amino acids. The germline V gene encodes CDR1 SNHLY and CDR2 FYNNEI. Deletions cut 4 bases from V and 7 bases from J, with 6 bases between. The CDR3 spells CASSVRYTQYF. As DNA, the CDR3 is TGTGCCAGCAGTGTGAGATATACGCAGTATTTT.